Sequencing of this T cell receptor (beta chain) was carried out in a study of regulatory T cells in long-lasting Graves disease. Both iRepertoire HTBI primers and Arm-PCR of CDR3 regions were used to build the TCR beta libraries. TCRdb redid the calling of the multiplex PCR reads with MiXCR, one entry per CDR3 protein. The table lists some 450,000 distinct CDR3 sequences, roughly a quarter of them singletons, with roughly 26% in the top ten. Time point described: persistent/refractory GD, antithyroid drugs over 5 years with positive TRAb. RNA isolated from PBMCs was used to make the TCR library. The sequence was obtained from a female donor with Graves disease. The sample in question was peripheral blood mononuclear cells (PBMCs), obtained when the disease was refractory, from a patient treated with antithyroid drugs.

DNA of the CDR3: TGTGCCAGCAGCTCTGGTGGGTACTACGAGCAGTTCTTC. It specifies CASSSGGYYEQFF. J is TRBJ2-1 and V is TRBV7-2; no reliable D call. Trimming cost V 4 bases and J 10 bases, with 14 bases left between them. The CDR3 contains 13 residues. Looked up from germline, CDR1 is SGHTA and CDR2 is FQGNSA. The whole variable domain, remainder taken from reference TRBV7-2 and TRBJ2-1, is GAGVSQSPSNKVTEKGKDVELRCDPISGHTALYWYRQSLGQGLEFLIYFQGNSAPDKSGLPSDRFSAERTGGSVSTLTIQRTQQEDSAVYLCASSSGGYYEQFFGPGTRLTVL.